This TCR beta chain was obtained from a study of T cell repertoires in cytomegalovirus infection. Study at large: It can be stated that public TCR beta signatures indicated CMV infection as well as a matching HLA type. Study findings and constraints: The ex vivo response showed dominance by HLA-C-restricted CMV-specific TCR beta clonotypes. Cumulative public TCR beta family frequency identified CMV carriers with the relevant HLA.

Comments on this clonotype: Its matching antigen is unknown.

The CDR3 consists of 16 residues. V trimming: 3 bases; J trimming: 4 bases; junction bases outside the gene matches: 4. In germline, CDR1 is SGHDN, CDR2 FVKESK. One entry per CDR3 protein results from TCRdb running MiXCR on the reads. Of hundreds of thousands of distinct CDR3 sequences listed, 24% are singletons. The specimen sequenced was CD8+ T cells from PBMCs. The sequence was obtained from a human donor in good health (CMV status not recorded). Some clones in this sample may be carry-over from other donors' samples. J is TRBJ1-4 and V is TRBV14; TRBD1 matches 11 bases. The CDR3 DNA follows: TGTGCCAGCAGCCACGCGGACAGGGGGCTTAATGAAAAACTGTTTTTT. This encodes CASSHADRGLNEKLFF.